This is a list of T cell receptor beta chains from one sample in a study of blood T cell repertoires in COVID-19. Method: immunoSEQ multiplex PCR; TCRdb's copy keeps in-frame clones and lacks some. This table holds 250,000 or so clones, 87% found once. Sequences were obtained from PBMCs or T cells enriched from blood (not recorded which). The receptors derive from a man between 25 and 39 years old who had recovered from COVID-19. The CDR3 runs from the conserved cysteine through the conserved F or W. The D gene is left open where the match is weak. Clone size is not always given. Where it is, it says once, few, many or a class for expanded clones.

clone size | J gene | V gene | D gene | CDR3 protein | CDR3 DNA
. | TRBJ1-1 | TRBV24-1 | TRBD1 | CATSDSPLDRDTEAFF | TGTGCCACCAGTGATTCCCCTCTGGACAGGGACACTGAAGCTTTCTTT
. | TRBJ2-5 | TRBV4-2 | . | CASSQDVLETQYF | TGTGCCAGCAGCCAAGACGTATTAGAGACCCAGTACTTC
. | TRBJ2-1 | TRBV12-5 | TRBD2 | CASGSGNLYNEQFF | TGTGCTAGTGGTAGCGGGAATCTGTACAATGAGCAGTTCTTC
. | TRBJ2-7 | TRBV30 | . | CAGKSRGEYEQYF | TGTGCCGGTAAAAGCAGGGGAGAGTACGAGCAGTACTTC
once | TRBJ2-1 | TRBV24-1 | TRBD2 | CATSDHASGGADEQFF | TGTGCCACCAGTGATCACGCTAGCGGGGGTGCGGATGAGCAGTTCTTC
. | TRBJ2-3 | TRBV27 | TRBD2 | CASSPSGGFRTDTQYF | TGTGCCAGCAGTCCTAGCGGGGGGTTTCGTACAGATACGCAGTATTTT
. | TRBJ2-3 | TRBV3-1/TRBV3-2 | . | CASSQRGAGGTDTQYF | TGTGCCAGCAGCCAAAGGGGGGCGGGGGGCACAGATACGCAGTATTTT
many | TRBJ1-2 | TRBV5-1 | . | CASSFQGVSDGYTF | TGCGCCAGCAGCTTCCAAGGGGTTTCGGATGGCTACACCTTC
. | TRBJ2-7 | TRBV7-3 | . | CASSPGALRTYEQYF | TGTGCCAGCAGCCCTGGGGCACTCCGAACCTACGAGCAGTACTTC
. | TRBJ1-2 | TRBV27 | TRBD1 | CASSTGTGRNYGYTF | TGTGCCAGCAGTACCGGGACAGGCCGTAACTATGGCTACACCTTC
. | TRBJ2-1 | TRBV28 | TRBD2 | CASSLFLAGGPNEQFF | TGTGCCAGCAGTTTATTTCTAGCGGGAGGGCCCAATGAGCAGTTCTTC